This T cell receptor beta chain was recorded in a study of cytomegalovirus exposure and HLA in healthy donors. Germline values: CDR1 SGHNT, CDR2 YENEEA. The CDR3 covers 14 residues. The V and J ends lost 1 base and 5 bases respectively, with 11 bases between them. Produced via immunoSEQ multiplex PCR; TCRdb's table is partial and in-frame only. The profile covers some 150,000 clones, with around 90% appearing a single time and 2.5% to 4% taken by the ten largest. This clone was seen just once. This TCR came from a woman under 30 in good health and CMV-seropositive. The chain joins TRBV11-3 to TRBJ2-5, with D maybe TRBD2 (5 bases). The sample was PBMCs. CDR3 in amino acids: CASSLVSARETQYF. The CDR3 DNA is TGTGCCAGCAGCTTAGTTAGCGCGAGGGAGACCCAGTACTTC.